This T cell receptor beta chain was obtained from a study of beta chain features in type 1 diabetes. Roughly 100 mL of blood, on average, came from one heparinised draw per donor. V lost 9 bases to trimming and J lost 5 bases, with 17 bases between them. The CDR3 consists of 14 residues. Germline CDR1 and CDR2: SGHTA and FQGTGA. Regarding this clone: No antigen is known for it.

Sequenced material consisted of expressed TCRB transcripts (all of the isolated RNA was reverse transcribed). Repertoires were generated with immunoSEQ multiplex PCR, while TCRdb's copy carries only in-frame clones and drops some. The table records approximately 730,000 clones, around 15% of them present only once. Overall study results and limits: Researchers report that Type 1 diabetes patients had moderately but significantly shorter TCRB CDR3s across all four CD4+ subsets.

The chain uses TRBV7-3 and TRBJ2-1, with unresolved D. This clonotype originated in a man between 18 and 35 years old with type 1 diabetes. The sample taken for sequencing was naive CD4+ T cells from blood. CDR3 sequence (DNA): TGTGCCAGTTCTAGAGAGCTACCTGACAATGAGCAGTTCTTC. Its protein product is CASSRELPDNEQFF.